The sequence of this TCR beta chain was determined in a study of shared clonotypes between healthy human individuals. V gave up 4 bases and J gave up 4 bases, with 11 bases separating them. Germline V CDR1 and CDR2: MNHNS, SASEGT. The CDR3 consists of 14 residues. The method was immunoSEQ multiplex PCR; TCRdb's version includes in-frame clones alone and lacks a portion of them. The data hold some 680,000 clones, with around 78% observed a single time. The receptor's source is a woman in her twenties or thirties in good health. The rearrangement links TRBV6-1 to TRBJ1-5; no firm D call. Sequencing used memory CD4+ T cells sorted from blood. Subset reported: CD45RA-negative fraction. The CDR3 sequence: CASSVYQENQPQHF. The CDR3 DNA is TGTGCCAGCAGTGTATATCAGGAAAATCAGCCCCAGCATTTT.